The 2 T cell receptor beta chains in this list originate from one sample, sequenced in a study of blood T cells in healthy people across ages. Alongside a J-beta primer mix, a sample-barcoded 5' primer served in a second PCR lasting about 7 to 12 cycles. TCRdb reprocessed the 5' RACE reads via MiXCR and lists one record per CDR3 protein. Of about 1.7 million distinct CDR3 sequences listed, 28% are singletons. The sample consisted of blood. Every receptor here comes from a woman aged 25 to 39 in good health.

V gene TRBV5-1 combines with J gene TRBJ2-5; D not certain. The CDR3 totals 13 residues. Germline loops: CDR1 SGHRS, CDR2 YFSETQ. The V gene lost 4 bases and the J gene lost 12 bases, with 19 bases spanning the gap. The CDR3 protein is CASSPNRPHLEYF. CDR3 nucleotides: TGCGCCAGCAGCCCGAACCGGCCCCACTTGGAGTACTTC.

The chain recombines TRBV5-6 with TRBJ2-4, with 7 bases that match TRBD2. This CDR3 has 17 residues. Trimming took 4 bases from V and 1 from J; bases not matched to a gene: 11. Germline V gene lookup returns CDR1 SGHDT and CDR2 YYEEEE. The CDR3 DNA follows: TGTGCCAGCAGCCCTGGGGCGGGAGAGTGGGCCAAAAACATTCAGTACTTC. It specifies CASSPGAGEWAKNIQYF.